This TCR beta chain derives from a study of T-cell reconstitution after alpha-beta-depleted transplantation in children (dated by TCRdb to about 2016). Regarding the study in general: T-cell immune reconstitution after TCRalphabeta/CD19-depleted allogeneic hematopoietic cell transplantation in children was quantitatively tracked in the study by means of TCR repertoire profiling.

This clonotype has at least ten counts. No antigen is known for it. Base qualities are not provided; no much larger clone lies one nucleotide away. Trimming removed 2 bases from V and 3 bases from J; the gene matches leave 4 bases unexplained. The germline V gene provides CDR1 SGHTA and CDR2 FQGNSA. The CDR3, from cysteine to phenylalanine, totals 15 residues. Of the read, only the CDR3 DNA is kept; its 45 bases are in frame from base 1. In the paper's terms, the treatment or condition label means: allogeneic hematopoietic cell transplantation with graft depleted of TCRalphabeta T cells and CD19 B cells. TCRalphabeta/CD19-depleted allogeneic hematopoietic cell grafts were given to the transplant recipients, all of whom were children. Beyond this particular receptor, the publication reports: Hyperexpanded clone frequencies declined over subsequent months; after one year, T-cell counts and TCRbeta diversity were mostly attributed to newly produced T cells. In some patients, the high TCRbeta diversity seen at day 60 was put down to recipient T cells and intrathymic progenitors that had survived conditioning. The apparently early alphabetaT-cell count recovery about two months after transplant was reportedly dependent on only several hundred rapidly expanded clones derived from non-depleted graft cells.

The library was prepared using PCR. Sequencing was carried out with an Illumina HiSeq 2500. TCR libraries were prepared with molecular barcoding, using unique molecular identifiers to normalize TCRbeta repertoire quantification. The public reads were reprocessed in TCRdb via fastp at Q25 and MiXCR, keeping in-frame beta chains. Here each entry gathers all rows of one CDR3 protein and keeps the most common genes and DNA. The sample includes about 290,000 distinct CDR3 sequences, with 10% observed a single time. The leading ten clones occupy just under 7.5% of the sample. This TCR was recovered from a boy under two years old with acute myeloid leukemia, due to receive a stem cell transplant. The material sequenced was PBMCs, taken before TCRalphabeta/CD19-depleted stem cell transplant. The chain is made from TRBV7-2 and TRBJ2-3; 8 bases in between match TRBD1. The CDR3 region: CASSLSGGKTDTQYF. At the DNA level, the sequence is TGTGCCAGCAGCTTATCAGGGGGCAAAACAGATACGCAGTATTTT.